The 30 T cell receptor beta chains listed next were all sequenced from one sample in a study of shared clonotypes between healthy human individuals. This table comes from immunoSEQ multiplex PCR, and its TCRdb copy is limited to in-frame clones, with some not included. Here the sample spans nearly 2 million clones, less than 95% being singletons. Naivety among CD8 cells was defined by CD45RO negativity and positive CCR7 selection, thereby excluding terminally differentiated effector memory CD45RA+ cells. The sequencing sample was made of naive CD8+ T cells sorted from blood. The receptor set was obtained from a man aged 18 to 30 in good health.

The V call is TRBV10-3, the J call TRBJ2-1; TRBD2 might be the D (6 bases). The CDR3 consists of 15 residues. Germline-derived CDR1 and CDR2 are ENHRY and SYGVKD. V lost 8 bases, J lost 2 bases, and 16 bases lay in between. The CDR3 protein is CAIAEGGAPYNEQFF. The CDR3 coding sequence is TGTGCCATCGCCGAGGGAGGCGCCCCCTACAATGAGCAGTTCTTC.

The chain links TRBV6-5 to TRBJ2-7, with 8 bases aligning to TRBD1. Germline V CDR1 and CDR2: MNHEY, SVGAGI. The CDR3 sequence is 14 residues long. V was clipped by 4 bases and J by 2 bases; unmatched bases: 4. CDR3 nucleotides: TGTGCCAGCAGTTCCGGGACAGGCACCTACGAGCAGTACTTC. Translated: CASSSGTGTYEQYF.

The gene calls are TRBV28 and TRBJ2-7, with 8 bases that match TRBD1. J lost 3 bases, V lost 5 bases, and 6 bases had no gene match. Germline CDR1 and CDR2: MDHEN and SYDVKM. This CDR3 has 14 amino acids. Here the CDR3 DNA reads TGTGCCAGCAGTCTGCGGGACAGGATCTACGAGCAGTACTTC. It translates to CASSLRDRIYEQYF. The full variable domain, in which reference TRBV28 and TRBJ2-7 provide the parts outside the CDR3, is DVKVTQSSRYLVKRTGEKVFLECVQDMDHENMFWYRQDPGLGLRLIYFSYDVKMKEKGDIPEGYSVSREKKERFSLILESASTNQTSMYLCASSLRDRIYEQYFGPGTRLTVT.

In this sample, this clone turned up once. The rearrangement links TRBV5-1 to TRBJ2-5; D unclear. Deletions cut 0 bases from V and 5 bases from J, with 8 bases between. CDR3 length equals 13 residues. Germline values: CDR1 SGHRS, CDR2 YFSETQ. The chain's CDR3 is CASSLAEEETQYF. For the CDR3, the DNA is TGCGCCAGCAGCTTGGCCGAGGAGGAGACCCAGTACTTC. Full variable domain (remainder filled in from reference TRBV5-1 and TRBJ2-5): KAGVTQTPRYLIKTRGQQVTLSCSPISGHRSVSWYQQTPGQGLQFLFEYFSETQRNKGNFPGRFSGRQFSNSRSEMNVSTLELGDSALYLCASSLAEEETQYFGPGTRLLVL.

The chain has TRBV15 and TRBJ2-1; the D gene is possibly TRBD2 (6 bases). V lost 1 base and J lost 8, with 9 bases in between. Germline assignment: CDR1 LNHNV and CDR2 YYDKDF (reference sequence). CDR3 length: 13 amino acids. The CDR3 bases are TGTGCCACCAGCAGAGGGACTACGGATGAGCAGTTCTTC. Protein sequence: CATSRGTTDEQFF.

The table lists this clone with a count of one. This chain connects TRBV9 to TRBJ2-3; D not resolved. V gave up 4 bases and J gave up 2 bases, with 14 bases separating them. This CDR3 region has 15 residues. CDR1 SGDLS and CDR2 YYNGEE come from the germline V gene. The CDR3 DNA reads TGTGCCAGCAGCCCGAGGAGCGTCTCCACAGATACGCAGTATTTT. The encoded protein is CASSPRSVSTDTQYF. Full variable domain (outside the CDR3, taken from reference TRBV9 and TRBJ2-3): DSGVTQTPKHLITATGQRVTLRCSPRSGDLSVYWYQQSLDQGLQFLIQYYNGEERAKGNILERFSAQQFPDLHSELNLSSLELGDSALYFCASSPRSVSTDTQYFGPGTRLTVL.

The V call is TRBV28, the J call TRBJ1-1; possibly TRBD1 for D (5 bases). This CDR3 is built from 16 residues. The ends were cut back, 8 bases at V and 8 bases at J, with 27 bases in the middle. Germline values: CDR1 MDHEN, CDR2 SYDVKM. CDR3 nucleotides: TGTGCCAGCCCCCCAAGGTTATCGACAGTCGAGCAGGAAGCTTTCTTT. Protein product: CASPPRLSTVEQEAFF.

This chain uses TRBV7-9 with TRBJ2-7; 9 bases fit TRBD1. There are 15 residues in the CDR3. V trimming: 4 bases; J trimming: 5 bases; junction bases outside the gene matches: 9. Per the germline V gene, CDR1 is SEHNR and CDR2 is FQNEAQ (reference sequence). In DNA form, the CDR3 reads TGTGCCAGCAGCTCCCCTCGGGACAGGGTCGACGAGCAGTACTTC. Its translation is CASSSPRDRVDEQYF. Combining the CDR3 with reference TRBV7-9 and TRBJ2-7 gives the whole variable domain DTGVSQNPRHKITKRGQNVTFRCDPISEHNRLYWYRQTLGQGPEFLTYFQNEAQLEKSRLLSDRFSAERPKGSFSTLEIQRTEQGDSAMYLCASSSPRDRVDEQYFGPGTRLTVT.

The V call is TRBV5-6, the J call TRBJ1-2; D remains unclear. Germline assignment: CDR1 SGHDT and CDR2 YYEEEE. The CDR3 totals 11 residues. V shed 3 bases and J shed 3 bases, with 3 bases lying between them. The CDR3 loop reads CASSSYYGYTF. DNA of the CDR3: TGTGCCAGCAGCTCCTACTATGGCTACACCTTC.

The chain recombines TRBV21-1 with TRBJ2-6; TRBD2, the table's D call, was not compared with the DNA. TRBV21-1 is assigned pseudogene status. The CDR3 consists of 18 residues. The CDR3 region has the DNA TGTGCCAGCAGCAAACGGACTAGCGGGAGTGCTGGGGCCAACGTCCTGACTTTC. Amino acids: CASSKRTSGSAGANVLTF.

This sequence joins TRBV28 and TRBJ2-3; D not resolved. Trimming pared 4 bases from V and 4 bases from J, leaving 6 bases between. From germline, CDR1 is MDHEN and CDR2 SYDVKM. The CDR3 contains 12 residues. The CDR3 reads CASSSTADTQYF. Here the CDR3 DNA reads TGTGCCAGCAGTTCAACGGCAGATACGCAGTATTTT.

The CDR3 DNA reads as TGTGCCAGCAGAGGCGACAGGGGGGGCTACAATGAGCAGTTCTTC. This sequence encodes CASRGDRGGYNEQFF. The chain links TRBV6-1 to TRBJ2-1, with TRBD1 identical over 9 bases. The junction had 6 bases not matched to a gene; V was cut back by 6 bases and J by 3 bases. Germline assignment: CDR1 MNHNS and CDR2 SASEGT. This CDR3 spans 15 amino acids.

V usage is TRBV4-3 and J usage is TRBJ2-7; D might be TRBD1 or TRBD2, each matching 5 bases. The CDR3 is 17 residues long. Looked up from germline, CDR1 is LGHNA and CDR2 is YSLEER. V lost 0 bases and J lost 3, with 18 bases in between. CDR3 sequence: CASSQDSSGTPFYEQYF. CDR3 in DNA: TGCGCCAGCAGCCAAGACTCTTCCGGGACGCCCTTCTACGAGCAGTACTTC.

This rearrangement joins TRBV7-3 to TRBJ2-4; 8 positions agree with TRBD1. The V segment lost 1 base and the J segment 5 bases; nucleotides outside the gene matches: 4. The CDR3 extends over 15 amino acids. The germline CDR1 and CDR2 sequences are SGHTA and FQGTGA. Here the CDR3 DNA reads TGTGCCAGCAGCTTAAATCCAGGGGGCGAAAACATTCAGTACTTC. It translates to CASSLNPGGENIQYF.

This clone has only one observation. The J gene is TRBJ1-2, the V gene TRBV5-1; TRBD1 matches 9 bases. The CDR3 consists of 15 residues. V lost 3 bases, J lost 4 bases, and 7 bases stayed unmatched. Germline V gene data show CDR1 as SGHRS and CDR2 as YFSETQ. The CDR3 DNA reads TGCGCCAGCAGCTCCACCGGGACAGGGCTCTATGGCTACACCTTC. Translating gives CASSSTGTGLYGYTF. The full variable domain, with the rest looked up from reference TRBV5-1 and TRBJ1-2, is KAGVTQTPRYLIKTRGQQVTLSCSPISGHRSVSWYQQTPGQGLQFLFEYFSETQRNKGNFPGRFSGRQFSNSRSEMNVSTLELGDSALYLCASSSTGTGLYGYTFGSGTRLTVV.

The chain links TRBV6-5 to TRBJ1-2, with a weak D call TRBD1 (5 bases). CDR1 and CDR2 (germline): MNHEY, SVGAGI. Deletions cut 6 bases from V and 4 bases from J, with 12 bases between. The CDR3 is made up of 13 amino acids. The CDR3 loop is CASSQGLGYGYTF. DNA of the CDR3: TGTGCCAGCAGCCAGGGACTGGGCTATGGCTACACCTTC.

The chain recombines TRBV7-9 with TRBJ1-1, with D possibly TRBD1 on 6 matching bases. Germline lookup yields CDR1 SEHNR and CDR2 FQNEAQ (reference sequence). This CDR3 has 13 amino acids. Between the trimmed V and J ends, which lost 5 bases and 8 bases, there was a span of 15 bases. The DNA of the CDR3 is TGTGCCAGCAGCGAAGCTCTCGGGACAGAAGCTTTCTTT. Translated: CASSEALGTEAFF.

CDR3 amino acids: CASSVASQAGVTYNEQFF. DNA of the CDR3: TGTGCCAGCAGCGTCGCGTCCCAGGCGGGAGTGACGTACAATGAGCAGTTCTTC. The chain couples TRBV9 to TRBJ2-1; 7 bases agree with TRBD2. With V trimmed by 2 bases and J by 4 bases, 15 bases remained unmatched. The CDR3 spans 18 residues. Germline lookup yields CDR1 SGDLS and CDR2 YYNGEE.

The chain recombines TRBV5-6 with TRBJ2-2; the match to TRBD1 covers 7 bases. The J segment lost 6 bases and the V segment lost 4 bases, leaving 3 bases of the junction unmatched. This CDR3 spans 13 amino acids. Germline V CDR1 and CDR2: SGHDT, YYEEEE. CDR3 sequence (DNA): TGTGCCAGCAGCCAAGGGGGCCCCGGGGAGCTGTTTTTT. Protein product: CASSQGGPGELFF.

Concerning this clone itself: Within the sample, other DNA sequences also encode this same CDR3. V gene TRBV11-2 combines with J gene TRBJ2-7, with a possible D match to TRBD2 (6 bases). V lost 3 bases to trimming and J lost 4 bases, with 13 bases between them. The CDR3 sequence is 14 residues long. Germline loops: CDR1 SGHAT, CDR2 FQNNGV. The CDR3 reads CASSFSSGSYEQYF. DNA of the CDR3: TGTGCCAGCAGCTTTAGTAGCGGATCATACGAGCAGTACTTC.

V gene TRBV4-1 combines with J gene TRBJ1-1; D gene uncertain. The V end was cut by 0 bases, the J end by 1 base, with 12 bases between. The CDR3 runs to 16 residues. CDR1 and CDR2 from the germline V gene are MGHRA and YSYEKL. CDR3 nucleotide sequence: TGCGCCAGCAGCCAAGAGGAGGGCAGAGGGAACACTGAAGCTTTCTTT. Its translation: CASSQEEGRGNTEAFF.

This clone was seen just once. The V and J genes are TRBV28 and TRBJ2-5, with a possible D match to TRBD2 (7 bases). The CDR3 loop spans 17 amino acids. CDR1 and CDR2 from the germline V gene are MDHEN and SYDVKM. V lost 2 bases and J 3 bases, leaving 19 bases between the germline ends. The chain's CDR3 is CASSLIPRGRGEETQYF. The CDR3 DNA reads as TGTGCCAGCAGTTTAATTCCCCGGGGGAGGGGGGAAGAGACCCAGTACTTC.

The chain employs TRBV14 and TRBJ2-1; D unresolved. The germline V gene has CDR1 SGHDN and CDR2 FVKESK. CDR3 length: 12 residues. Trimming shortened V by 1 base and J by 6 bases, and 4 bases separated the two germline ends. The CDR3: CASSQVPNEQFF. CDR3 sequence (DNA): TGTGCCAGCAGCCAAGTCCCCAATGAGCAGTTCTTC.

The chain is built from TRBV7-8 and TRBJ2-6; possibly TRBD1 for D (6 bases). Germline assignment: CDR1 SGHVS and CDR2 FQNEAQ. This CDR3 is 18 amino acids long. Trimming took off 5 bases at V and 0 bases at J, with 17 bases between the two ends. DNA of the CDR3: TGTGCCAGCAGCCCGGGACAAACCCCCTCCTCTGGGGCCAACGTCCTGACTTTC. It translates to CASSPGQTPSSGANVLTF. Looking up the rest from reference TRBV7-8 and TRBJ2-6 gives the full variable domain: GAGVSQSPRYKVAKRGQDVALRCDPISGHVSLFWYQQALGQGPEFLTYFQNEAQLDKSGLPSDRFFAERPEGSVSTLKIQRTQQEDSAVYLCASSPGQTPSSGANVLTFGAGSRLTVL.

The genes are TRBV5-1 and TRBJ1-2, with D possibly being TRBD1 (5 bases). Germline values: CDR1 SGHRS, CDR2 YFSETQ. V was pared by 0 bases and J by 8 bases, with 20 bases between. The CDR3 has 16 amino acids. The CDR3 loop is CASSLGSPGEEVGYTF. CDR3 nucleotides: TGCGCCAGCAGCTTGGGATCACCGGGGGAGGAGGTCGGCTACACCTTC.

The chain has TRBV6-5 and TRBJ1-5; D call uncertain. The CDR3 contains 13 residues. The germline V gene encodes CDR1 MNHEY and CDR2 SVGAGI. With 2 bases removed from V and 5 bases from J, the gap between germline ends came to 7 bases. The CDR3 reads CASSYSPDQPQHF. CDR3 bases: TGTGCCAGCAGTTACAGTCCGGATCAGCCCCAGCATTTT.

This chain joins TRBV2 and TRBJ1-1, with D perhaps TRBD1 (5 bases). The CDR3 sequence is 16 residues long. Trimming took off 8 bases at V and 3 bases at J, with 22 bases between the two ends. The V gene's germline CDR1 is SNHLY and CDR2 FYNNEI. CDR3 DNA: TGTGCCAGCTGGGGGACCCCGGCAATTAGGGACACTGAAGCTTTCTTT. Translating gives CASWGTPAIRDTEAFF.

The chain combines TRBV28 with TRBJ1-6; 8 bases match TRBD1. Germline loops: CDR1 MDHEN, CDR2 SYDVKM. V lost 3 bases and J lost 8; bases outside the gene matches: 6. The CDR3 has 15 amino acids. The DNA for the CDR3 is TGTGCCAGCAGTTTTAATACAGGGGGTTATTCACCCCTCCACTTT. Encoded protein: CASSFNTGGYSPLHF.

The chain uses TRBV7-6 and TRBJ2-5; D uncertain. This CDR3 has 13 amino acids. Trimming cost V 0 bases and J 2 bases, with 4 bases left between them. CDR1 SGHVS and CDR2 FNYEAQ come from the germline V gene. The DNA for the CDR3 is TGTGCCAGCAGCTTAGCGTGGCAAGAGACCCAGTACTTC. As protein: CASSLAWQETQYF.

The chain carries TRBV5-1 and TRBJ1-4; no clear D gene. Trimming left V 6 bases short and J 7 bases short, with 13 bases between. CDR1 is SGHRS and CDR2 is YFSETQ in the germline V gene. The CDR3 has 13 residues. The CDR3 nucleotides read TGCGCCAGCAAGACCTTAGGAGGTGAAAAACTGTTTTTT. Encoded protein: CASKTLGGEKLFF.